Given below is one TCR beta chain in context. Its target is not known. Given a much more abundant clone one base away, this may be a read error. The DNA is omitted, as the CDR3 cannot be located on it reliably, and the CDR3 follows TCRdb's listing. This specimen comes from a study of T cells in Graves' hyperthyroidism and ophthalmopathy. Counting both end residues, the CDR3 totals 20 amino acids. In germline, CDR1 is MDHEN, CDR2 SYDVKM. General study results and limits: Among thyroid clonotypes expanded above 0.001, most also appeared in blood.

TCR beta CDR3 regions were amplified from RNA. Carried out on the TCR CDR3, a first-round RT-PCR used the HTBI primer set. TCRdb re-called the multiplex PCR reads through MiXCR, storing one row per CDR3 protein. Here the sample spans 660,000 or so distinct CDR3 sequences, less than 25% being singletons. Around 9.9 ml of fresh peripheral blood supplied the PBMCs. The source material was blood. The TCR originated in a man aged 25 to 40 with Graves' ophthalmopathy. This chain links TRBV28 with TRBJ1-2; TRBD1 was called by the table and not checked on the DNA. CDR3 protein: CASAAPVGTGAAEGLYGYAF.